The sample holds a few counts of the clone carrying this T cell receptor beta chain. As yet, its antigen is unknown. This specimen comes from a study of cytomegalovirus exposure and HLA in healthy donors. Study-wide findings and caveats: Researchers reported from a later analysis that most CMV-associated TCR beta chains appeared HLA-restricted.

V shed 7 bases and J 1 base; nucleotides not matched to a gene: 3. Germline V CDR1 and CDR2: MNHNY, SVGAGI (reference sequence). The CDR3 runs 13 residues. Though probably carrying unrecorded immune exposures, donors were nominally healthy at sampling. Use of 60 Vbeta and 13 Jbeta primers characterized the PCR. Original handling: Later reanalysis found 80 million or so unique TCR beta chains, roughly 9.9 million of them shared. Measured with immunoSEQ multiplex PCR; TCRdb has only the in-frame clones, and not every one. The V and J calls and clone size are taken from that table; D and trimming were inferred from the DNA. The data hold tens of thousands of clones, with around 70% observed a single time.

Source material: PBMCs. The clonotype comes from a woman in her forties in good health and CMV-seropositive. The gene calls are TRBV6-6 and TRBJ1-2, with TRBD1 identical over 7 bases. The DNA of the CDR3 is TGTGCCAGCACCGGGACAGTTAACTATGGCTACACCTTC. Translation gives CASTGTVNYGYTF.